This T cell receptor (beta chain) was captured by sequencing in a study of identical twins. This clonotype was detected only a few times. TCRdb analysed the 5' RACE reads with MiXCR anew, one entry per CDR3 protein. The sample has around 500,000 distinct CDR3 sequences, 14% seen once. The germline V gene encodes CDR1 DFQATT and CDR2 SNEGSKA (reference sequence). V was clipped by 2 bases and J by 8 bases, with 16 bases between them. This CDR3 has 14 residues. The data were also submitted as part of a second study, on yellow fever vaccine responses in identical twins. As that study records: Among the twins, the vaccine T cell response reportedly seemed partly convergent and partly personalized.

The chain uses TRBV20-1 and TRBJ2-4, with D tentatively TRBD1 or TRBD2 (5 bases each). The source of this sequence is a woman between 18 and 29 years old in good health. Sequencing was done on a sample of CD4+ T cells sorted from blood. The CDR3 protein is CSARPVKRGDIQYF. CDR3 nucleotides: TGCAGTGCTAGACCCGTGAAACGAGGGGACATTCAGTACTTC.